The 30 T cell receptor beta chains reported below all come from one sample, sequenced in a study of identical twins. One entry per CDR3 protein, called by TCRdb with MiXCR from the 5' RACE reads. This table has some 1,600,000 distinct CDR3 sequences, around 29% appearing once. Specimen: cord blood. These receptors originate from a newborn girl in good health.

In its sample, this clonotype was seen many times. J is TRBJ2-1 and V is TRBV6-6, with D maybe TRBD2 (6 bases). With 5 bases removed from V and 9 bases from J, the gap between germline ends came to 14 bases. This CDR3 contains 13 residues. Germline V gene data show CDR1 as MNHNY and CDR2 as SVGAGI (reference sequence). CDR3 amino acids: CASSPTSFFEQFF. The CDR3 DNA reads as TGTGCCAGCAGTCCGACTAGTTTTTTTGAGCAGTTCTTC.

In its sample, this clonotype was seen a few times. The chain couples TRBV25-1 to TRBJ1-6; D is undetermined. Trimming stripped 8 bases from V and 4 bases from J, with 6 bases between. This CDR3 region has 12 residues. The germline V gene has CDR1 MGHDK and CDR2 SYGVNS. The CDR3 bases are TGTGCCAGCGGACGGTATAATTCACCCCTCCACTTT. Translating gives CASGRYNSPLHF.

This clonotype turned up a few times. The chain combines TRBV4-2 with TRBJ2-2; D perhaps matches TRBD1 (6 bases). The CDR3 is 13 amino acids. Germline CDR1 reads LGHNA; CDR2 reads YNFKEQ. V gave up 8 bases and J gave up 4 bases, with 11 bases separating them. The CDR3 protein is CASQQGPTGELFF. CDR3 in DNA: TGTGCCAGCCAACAGGGACCCACCGGGGAGCTGTTTTTT.

This clonotype was picked up a small number of times. The chain carries TRBV5-1 and TRBJ2-1; D could derive from TRBD1 or TRBD2 (5 bases each). With 0 bases removed from V and 12 bases from J, the gap between germline ends came to 16 bases. CDR1 is SGHRS and CDR2 is YFSETQ in the germline V gene. The CDR3 is made up of 14 amino acids. In DNA, the CDR3 is TGCGCCAGCAGCTTGGTCGGTGGGGCAGAGGGGCAGTTCTTC. Residues: CASSLVGGAEGQFF.

This clonotype has only a few counts. The CDR3 here is CASSSSRLGRASRKLFF. The CDR3 DNA reads TGTGCCAGCAGCTCCTCCCGCCTGGGCAGGGCCAGTCGGAAACTGTTTTTT. The chain recombines TRBV13 with TRBJ1-4, with D possibly being TRBD1 (5 bases). Germline CDR1 and CDR2: PRHDT and FYEKMQ (reference sequence). The V and J ends lost 4 bases and 11 bases respectively, with 26 bases between them. The CDR3 is made up of 17 amino acids.

This sequence joins TRBV3-1 and TRBJ2-3, with 8 bases identical to TRBD1. V shed 0 bases, J shed 2 bases, and the junction held 10 bases outside the gene matches. CDR1 and CDR2 (germline): LGHDT, YNNKEL (reference sequence). The CDR3 contains 18 residues. CDR3 DNA: TGTGCCAGCAGCCAAGATCTTGACAGGGGCCCCCCCACAGATACGCAGTATTTT. Protein: CASSQDLDRGPPTDTQYF.

In this sample, this clonotype turned up a few times. This chain links TRBV11-2 with TRBJ2-1; 7 bases fit TRBD2. V dropped 3 bases and J dropped 0; count of bases not matched to a gene: 5. Per germline, CDR1 SGHAT and CDR2 FQNNGV. This CDR3 is built from 16 residues. The CDR3 region is CASSFSGGLSYNEQFF. CDR3 in DNA: TGTGCCAGCAGCTTCTCGGGGGGTCTCTCCTACAATGAGCAGTTCTTC.

In this sample, this clonotype turned up a few times. The chain is built from TRBV16 and TRBJ2-1; 7 bases fit TRBD1. This CDR3 is 14 amino acids long. Germline V gene lookup returns CDR1 KGHSY and CDR2 FQNENV. V was clipped by 4 bases and J by 7 bases; unmatched bases: 7. CDR3 protein: CASSPQQGKNEQFF. CDR3 bases: TGTGCCAGCAGCCCTCAACAGGGGAAGAATGAGCAGTTCTTC.

This clonotype was picked up many times. This chain connects TRBV6-5 to TRBJ2-7; D is unclear. The CDR3 runs 12 residues. Germline loops: CDR1 MNHEY, CDR2 SVGAGI. Trimming pared 7 bases from V and 4 bases from J, leaving 11 bases between. CDR3 DNA: TGTGCCAGCACCGGGTCTCAATACGAGCAGTACTTC. It encodes CASTGSQYEQYF.

In this sample, this clonotype turned up a few times. The CDR3: CASSPWGGNTEAFF. The CDR3 coding sequence is TGTGCCAGCAGTCCATGGGGGGGTAACACTGAAGCTTTCTTT. V gene TRBV27 combines with J gene TRBJ1-1; tentatively, D is TRBD1 (5 bases). Germline CDR1 is MNHEY and CDR2 is SMNVEV (reference sequence). Trimming pared 5 bases from V and 2 bases from J, leaving 12 bases between. The CDR3 has 14 amino acids.

A few counts support this clonotype. The chain carries TRBV27 and TRBJ2-3, with 11 bases that match TRBD2. Germline CDR1 MNHEY, CDR2 SMNVEV (reference sequence). Trimming at V came to 0 bases and at J to 4 bases, leaving 0 bases not matched to a gene. This CDR3 spans 15 amino acids. The CDR3 loop is CASSLSLAGADTQYF. Here the CDR3 DNA reads TGTGCCAGCAGTTTATCACTAGCGGGAGCAGATACGCAGTATTTT.

This clonotype was seen more than once but under ten times. The rearrangement links TRBV20-1 to TRBJ2-1; 13 positions match TRBD2. CDR1 is DFQATT and CDR2 is SNEGSKA in the germline V gene (reference sequence). The J segment lost 7 bases and the V segment lost 3 bases, leaving 15 bases of the junction unmatched. CDR3 length: 18 amino acids. CDR3 sequence (DNA): TGCAGTGCTAGCGCCCGCCGGGAGACTAGCGGGAGGATTAATGAGCAGTTCTTC. It codes for CSASARRETSGRINEQFF.

The V call is TRBV3-1, the J call TRBJ2-7, with 10 bases that match TRBD2. This CDR3 spans 18 amino acids. Germline V CDR1 and CDR2: LGHDT, YNNKEL (reference sequence). The V segment lost 1 base and the J segment 7 bases; nucleotides outside the gene matches: 16. The CDR3 region has the DNA TGTGCCAGCAGCCAAGCTAGTAGCGGGAGGAACCCCTACAATGAGCAGTACTTC. Protein product: CASSQASSGRNPYNEQYF.

This clonotype was recorded a few times. The rearrangement uses TRBV7-2 and TRBJ2-1; 10 bases line up with TRBD2. Trimming at V came to 2 bases and at J to 7 bases, leaving 11 bases not matched to a gene. The CDR3 spans 17 residues. Germline V gene sequence: CDR1 SGHTA, CDR2 FQGNSA. CDR3 nucleotides: TGTGCCAGCAGCTTAAGGAGCGGGAGGGCCTTTTCAAATGAGCAGTTCTTC. Translating it yields CASSLRSGRAFSNEQFF.

The table lists this clonotype with a few counts. This chain links TRBV6-6 with TRBJ2-7; 7 bases fit TRBD1. Unmatched junction bases numbered 2, after V lost 0 bases and J lost 3 bases. The CDR3 has 14 amino acids. Germline CDR1 is MNHNY and CDR2 is SVGAGI (reference sequence). The CDR3 sequence is CASSYSGQVYEQYF. The DNA of the CDR3 is TGTGCCAGCAGTTACTCCGGACAGGTCTACGAGCAGTACTTC.

The genes are TRBV20-1 and TRBJ2-4; possibly TRBD2 for D (6 bases). Germline CDR1 DFQATT, CDR2 SNEGSKA (reference sequence). The CDR3 loop spans 16 amino acids. Trimming took 3 bases from V and 4 from J, leaving 19 bases between them. CDR3 coding DNA: TGCAGTGCTAGCCGAGCGGGTCGGACTGGGAAAAACATTCAGTACTTC. Translated, it gives CSASRAGRTGKNIQYF.

CDR3 in amino acids: CSARGQGSTEAFF. CDR3 DNA: TGCAGTGCTAGGGGACAGGGAAGCACTGAAGCTTTCTTT. The chain carries TRBV20-1 and TRBJ1-1, with 9 bases aligning to TRBD1. The ends lost 3 bases at V and 4 bases at J; junction bases unmatched: 3. Looked up from germline, CDR1 is DFQATT and CDR2 is SNEGSKA (reference sequence). This CDR3 is 13 amino acids long.

This clonotype was recorded once. Just one base apart from a much larger clone, this may be a read error. The chain recombines TRBV7-9 with TRBJ1-2; D is ambiguous. The germline V gene has CDR1 SEHNR and CDR2 FQNEAQ (reference sequence). There are 14 residues in the CDR3. CDR3 DNA: TGTGCCGGCAGCTTAGGCGGAATAAACTATGGCTACACCTTC. Protein product: CAGSLGGINYGYTF.

V is TRBV14 and J is TRBJ2-1; 7 bases fit TRBD2. The closer fit of TRBJ2-7 to the DNA end suggests the J call may be wrong. This CDR3 comprises 16 residues. Germline V gene sequence: CDR1 SGHDN, CDR2 FVKESK. DNA of the CDR3: TGTGCCAGCAGCCAATTCAGGCTAGCGGATGACAATGAGCAGTACTTC. Protein product: CASSQFRLADDNEQYF.

The chain combines TRBV29-1 with TRBJ2-2; D is undetermined. Germline V CDR1 and CDR2: SQVTM, ANQGSEA. The CDR3 is 12 residues long. The V end lost 5 bases, the J end lost 6 bases, and 10 bases lay between the germline ends. The DNA for the CDR3 is TGCAGCGTTTCCGAGTTTTCCGGGGAGCTGTTTTTT. It codes for CSVSEFSGELFF.

Regarding this clonotype: An end of the junction does not agree with germline; a read error may underlie this. The rearrangement links TRBV12-3 or TRBV12-4 to TRBJ2-3; weak D call: TRBD2 (6 bases). This CDR3 spans 14 amino acids. The DNA for the CDR3 is TGTGCCAGCAGTTTGCGGGGAAGCGCAGATGCGCAGTATTTT. As protein: CASSLRGSADAQYF.

This clonotype was recorded a few times. The V and J genes are TRBV27 and TRBJ2-1; 9 bases agree with TRBD1. This CDR3 is 15 amino acids long. Germline trimming cut 5 bases from V and 1 base from J; bases unmatched to any gene: 3. Per the germline V gene, CDR1 is MNHEY and CDR2 is SMNVEV (reference sequence). CDR3 sequence reads: CASSAGTGSYNEQFF. CDR3 nucleotide sequence: TGTGCCAGCAGTGCGGGGACAGGGTCCTACAATGAGCAGTTCTTC.

The chain combines TRBV6-6 with TRBJ2-7; 7 bases match TRBD2. Trimming took 2 bases from V and 1 from J; bases not matched to a gene: 5. This CDR3 region has 15 residues. Germline V gene lookup returns CDR1 MNHNY and CDR2 SVGAGI (reference sequence). CDR3 residues: CASSYGGGLSYEQYF. CDR3 nucleotides: TGTGCCAGCAGTTACGGGGGGGGTCTTTCCTACGAGCAGTACTTC.

In the case of this clonotype: Mismatch with germline at one junction end may stem from a read error. CDR3 coding DNA: TGTGTCAGCAGCCTCCCGGGAGGGCGCACTGAAGCTTTCTTT. It encodes CVSSLPGGRTEAFF. The gene calls are TRBV13 and TRBJ1-1; D ambiguous. The CDR3 totals 14 residues. CDR1 is PRHDT, CDR2 FYEKMQ, per germline (reference sequence).

This clonotype was observed a handful of times. One end of the junction varies from germline; a read error may be responsible. This chain links TRBV9 with TRBJ2-2, with D unclear. The CDR3 runs 13 residues. Germline lookup yields CDR1 SGDLS and CDR2 YYNGEE. The CDR3 coding sequence is TGTGCCACCAGCTCAGAGAACACCGGGGAGCTGTTTTTT. Its translation: CATSSENTGELFF.

This clonotype was recorded at least ten times. The chain joins TRBV28 to TRBJ2-5, with 7 bases lining up with TRBD1. Trimming at V came to 4 bases and at J to 2 bases, leaving 4 bases not matched to a gene. The CDR3 spans 14 residues. Germline CDR1 MDHEN, CDR2 SYDVKM. CDR3 protein: CASSSPGQQETQYF. The DNA of the CDR3 is TGTGCCAGCAGTTCCCCGGGACAGCAAGAGACCCAGTACTTC.

This clonotype has ten or more counts. This chain connects TRBV12-3 or TRBV12-4 to TRBJ2-7, with unresolved D. With 4 bases removed from V and 6 bases from J, the gap between germline ends came to 10 bases. The CDR3 spans 12 residues. The CDR3 reads CASSSSLSEQYF. In DNA form, the CDR3 reads TGTGCCAGCAGTTCCTCTTTAAGCGAGCAGTACTTC.

V and J are TRBV7-9 and TRBJ1-5, with D hard to call. This CDR3 region has 14 residues. Germline-derived CDR1 and CDR2 are SEHNR and FQNEAQ (reference sequence). CDR3 loop: CAGSVQPSNQPQHF. Written as DNA, the CDR3 is TGTGCAGGCTCGGTCCAGCCTAGCAATCAGCCCCAGCATTTT.

The chain employs TRBV6-5 and TRBJ2-2; 16 nucleotides line up with TRBD2. Per germline, CDR1 MNHEY and CDR2 SVGAGI. CDR3 length equals 19 residues. J gave up 0 bases and V 0 bases, and 1 base lay outside the gene matches. The CDR3 bases are TGTGCCAGCAGTTACTCGGGGACTAGCGGGAGGGCGAACACCGGGGAGCTGTTTTTT. Translation: CASSYSGTSGRANTGELFF.

The CDR3 DNA is TGTGCCACCAGTCCCGACCATAACTATGGCTACACCTTC. This gives the protein CATSPDHNYGYTF. J is TRBJ1-2 and V is TRBV24-1; D gene ambiguous. The CDR3 consists of 13 residues. The V end was cut by 6 bases, the J end by 1 base, with 8 bases between. Germline loops: CDR1 KGHDR, CDR2 SFDVKD.